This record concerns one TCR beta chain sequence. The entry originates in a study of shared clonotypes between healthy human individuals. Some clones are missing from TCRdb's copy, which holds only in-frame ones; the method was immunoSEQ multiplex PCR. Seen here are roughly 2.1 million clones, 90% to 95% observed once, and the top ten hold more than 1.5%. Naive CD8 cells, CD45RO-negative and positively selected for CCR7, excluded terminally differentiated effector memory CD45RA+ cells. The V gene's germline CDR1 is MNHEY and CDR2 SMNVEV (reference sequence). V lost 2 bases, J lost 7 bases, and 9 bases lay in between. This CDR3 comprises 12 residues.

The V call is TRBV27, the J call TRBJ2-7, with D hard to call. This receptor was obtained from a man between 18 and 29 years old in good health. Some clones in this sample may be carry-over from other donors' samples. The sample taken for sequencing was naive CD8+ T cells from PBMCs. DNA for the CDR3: TGTGCCAGCAGTTTACTTGGTCAGGAGCAGTACTTC. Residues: CASSLLGQEQYF.